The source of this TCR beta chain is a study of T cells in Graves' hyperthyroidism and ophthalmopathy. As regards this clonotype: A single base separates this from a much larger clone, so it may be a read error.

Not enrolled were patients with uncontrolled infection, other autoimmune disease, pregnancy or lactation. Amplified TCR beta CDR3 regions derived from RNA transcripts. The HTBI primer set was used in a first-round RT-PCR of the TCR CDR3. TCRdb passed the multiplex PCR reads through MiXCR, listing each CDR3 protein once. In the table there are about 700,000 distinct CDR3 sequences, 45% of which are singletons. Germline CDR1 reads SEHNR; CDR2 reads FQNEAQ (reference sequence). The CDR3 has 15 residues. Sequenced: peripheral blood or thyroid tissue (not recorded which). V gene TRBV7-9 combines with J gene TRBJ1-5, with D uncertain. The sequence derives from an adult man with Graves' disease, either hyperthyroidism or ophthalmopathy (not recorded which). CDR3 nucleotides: TGTGCCAACAGCCCCGGACGGTCTAGCAATCAGCCCCAGCATTTT. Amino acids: CANSPGRSSNQPQHF.